Described below is a single TCR beta chain sequence and its context. Its antigen is unknown. The PCR made use of 60 Vbeta and 13 Jbeta primers. Assay: immunoSEQ multiplex PCR; the TCRdb copy retains only in-frame clones and omits some. The data show 150,000 to 200,000 clones, roughly 80% seen once. This sample stems from a study of cytomegalovirus exposure and HLA in healthy donors. Study findings and constraints: Reports state that TCR beta sequences accurately predicted most subjects' HLA-A and HLA-B alleles.

The CDR3 runs to 16 residues. Germline V gives CDR1 SGHNT, CDR2 YYREEE (reference sequence). The material sequenced was PBMCs. The chain joins TRBV5-4 to TRBJ2-5; the match to TRBD2 covers 12 bases. The DNA end is a closer match to TRBJ2-7, so the J assignment may be wrong. This TCR was sampled from a male donor in good health and CMV-seropositive. The DNA for the CDR3 is TGTGCCAGCAGCCCCGGGGGGACTAGCGGGTTGTACGAGCAGTACTTC. Its protein is CASSPGGTSGLYEQYF.